The 12 T cell receptor beta chains reported below all come from one sample, sequenced in a study of blood T cell repertoires in COVID-19. The table came from immunoSEQ multiplex PCR; TCRdb's copy has only in-frame clones and leaves some out. The sample includes fewer than 90,000 clones, over 75% of them seen just once. The sequenced sample was peripheral blood. The receptors come from a man aged 50-60 years with acute or convalescent COVID-19.

The chain employs TRBV28 and TRBJ1-2, with TRBD1 identical over 7 bases. This CDR3 region has 15 residues. The V segment lost 6 bases and the J segment 7 bases; nucleotides outside the gene matches: 14. Per the germline V gene, CDR1 is MDHEN and CDR2 is SYDVKM. The CDR3 is CASSLLTGMVGGYTF. The DNA of the CDR3 is TGTGCCAGCAGCCTACTGACAGGGATGGTCGGTGGCTACACCTTC.

The V gene is TRBV5-4, the J gene TRBJ1-4; D may be TRBD1 (5 bases). The CDR3 is 16 residues long. Trimming took off 0 bases at V and 7 bases at J, with 16 bases between the two ends. Germline loops: CDR1 SGHNT, CDR2 YYREEE (reference sequence). CDR3 sequence reads: CASSLGLGSGSEKLFF. The CDR3 region has the DNA TGTGCCAGCAGCTTGGGGTTGGGGTCAGGGTCTGAAAAACTGTTTTTT.

The J gene is TRBJ1-2, the V gene TRBV6-2 or TRBV6-3; D unclear. V lost 3 bases and J 2 bases, leaving 10 bases between the germline ends. Germline-derived CDR1 and CDR2 are MNHEY and SVGEGT. The CDR3 extends over 14 amino acids. Written as DNA, the CDR3 is TGTGCCAGCAGTTATTTCACAGAAAACTATGGCTACACCTTC. Its translation: CASSYFTENYGYTF.

This chain uses TRBV19 with TRBJ2-2, with a possible D match to TRBD1 (5 bases). CDR3 length: 15 residues. CDR1 and CDR2 (germline): LNHDA, SQIVND (reference sequence). The V gene lost 6 bases and the J gene lost 4 bases, with 15 bases spanning the gap. CDR3 amino acids: CASRIMGPVTGELFF. The CDR3 bases are TGTGCCAGTAGGATTATGGGGCCGGTCACCGGGGAGCTGTTTTTT.

This clone was observed a few times. The rearrangement uses TRBV27 and TRBJ1-1, with unresolved D. V lost 0 bases and J lost 0, with 11 bases in between. Germline-derived CDR1 and CDR2 are MNHEY and SMNVEV (reference sequence). The CDR3 covers 16 residues. The CDR3 coding sequence is TGTGCCAGCAGTTTATCCCGGCCGGACTTGAACACTGAAGCTTTCTTT. Its translation is CASSLSRPDLNTEAFF.

V and J are TRBV4-1 and TRBJ1-5, with a tentative D call TRBD1 (5 bases). In germline, CDR1 is MGHRA, CDR2 YSYEKL. V dropped 0 bases and J dropped 7 bases, with 13 bases sitting between them. This CDR3 comprises 15 residues. The CDR3 DNA reads as TGCGCCAGCAGCCAAGATTTCGGGGGGAGGCAGCCCCAGCATTTT. It translates to CASSQDFGGRQPQHF.

The chain carries TRBV18 and TRBJ2-2; D is ambiguous. In germline, CDR1 is KGHSH, CDR2 LQKENI. Trimming stripped 1 base from V and 0 bases from J, with 6 bases between. The CDR3 loop spans 15 amino acids. CDR3 in DNA: TGTGCCAGCTCACCACAGAGTACGAACACCGGGGAGCTGTTTTTT. Its translation: CASSPQSTNTGELFF.

The chain links TRBV3-1 (or the pseudogene TRBV3-2) to TRBJ1-1; possibly TRBD1 for D (5 bases). Per germline, CDR1 LGHDT and CDR2 YNNKEL (reference sequence). There are 15 residues in the CDR3. V lost 0 bases and J lost 8, with 16 bases in between. The chain's CDR3 is CASSQDRWQGREAFF. The CDR3 bases are TGTGCCAGCAGCCAAGATCGGTGGCAGGGTAGGGAAGCTTTCTTT.

This chain links TRBV28 with TRBJ2-4, with D perhaps matching TRBD2 (6 bases). The CDR3 covers 14 residues. V was shortened by 6 bases and J by 6 bases, with 15 bases between the two germline ends. Per germline, CDR1 MDHEN and CDR2 SYDVKM. DNA of the CDR3: TGTGCCAGCAGATCCCGCTTGGGGGGAAACATTCAGTACTTC. This translates into CASRSRLGGNIQYF.

This sequence joins TRBV28 and TRBJ2-2, with D unresolved. CDR3 size: 17 residues. Germline lookup yields CDR1 MDHEN and CDR2 SYDVKM. Trimming removed 8 bases at V and 0 bases at J, with 19 bases between. CDR3 nucleotides: TGTGCCAGCGAAGGTGTCTGGAGTTTCGCGAACACCGGGGAGCTGTTTTTT. The encoded protein is CASEGVWSFANTGELFF.

The CDR3 loop reads CASRGDREQETQYF. CDR3 DNA: TGCGCCAGCAGAGGAGACAGGGAGCAAGAGACCCAGTACTTC. The chain is built from TRBV5-1 and TRBJ2-5; the match to TRBD1 covers 7 bases. V shed 5 bases, J shed 2 bases, and the junction held 6 bases outside the gene matches. The CDR3 runs 14 residues. The germline V gene has CDR1 SGHRS and CDR2 YFSETQ.

The chain has TRBV12-2 and TRBJ1-6; the D segment call TRBD1 is taken from the table without a DNA check. TRBV12-2 is a recognized pseudogene. This CDR3 has 17 amino acids. In nucleotides, the CDR3 is TGTGCAAGTCGCTTATTAGCAGGGGGGCCTTATAATTCACCCCTCCACTTT. This sequence encodes CASRLLAGGPYNSPLHF.